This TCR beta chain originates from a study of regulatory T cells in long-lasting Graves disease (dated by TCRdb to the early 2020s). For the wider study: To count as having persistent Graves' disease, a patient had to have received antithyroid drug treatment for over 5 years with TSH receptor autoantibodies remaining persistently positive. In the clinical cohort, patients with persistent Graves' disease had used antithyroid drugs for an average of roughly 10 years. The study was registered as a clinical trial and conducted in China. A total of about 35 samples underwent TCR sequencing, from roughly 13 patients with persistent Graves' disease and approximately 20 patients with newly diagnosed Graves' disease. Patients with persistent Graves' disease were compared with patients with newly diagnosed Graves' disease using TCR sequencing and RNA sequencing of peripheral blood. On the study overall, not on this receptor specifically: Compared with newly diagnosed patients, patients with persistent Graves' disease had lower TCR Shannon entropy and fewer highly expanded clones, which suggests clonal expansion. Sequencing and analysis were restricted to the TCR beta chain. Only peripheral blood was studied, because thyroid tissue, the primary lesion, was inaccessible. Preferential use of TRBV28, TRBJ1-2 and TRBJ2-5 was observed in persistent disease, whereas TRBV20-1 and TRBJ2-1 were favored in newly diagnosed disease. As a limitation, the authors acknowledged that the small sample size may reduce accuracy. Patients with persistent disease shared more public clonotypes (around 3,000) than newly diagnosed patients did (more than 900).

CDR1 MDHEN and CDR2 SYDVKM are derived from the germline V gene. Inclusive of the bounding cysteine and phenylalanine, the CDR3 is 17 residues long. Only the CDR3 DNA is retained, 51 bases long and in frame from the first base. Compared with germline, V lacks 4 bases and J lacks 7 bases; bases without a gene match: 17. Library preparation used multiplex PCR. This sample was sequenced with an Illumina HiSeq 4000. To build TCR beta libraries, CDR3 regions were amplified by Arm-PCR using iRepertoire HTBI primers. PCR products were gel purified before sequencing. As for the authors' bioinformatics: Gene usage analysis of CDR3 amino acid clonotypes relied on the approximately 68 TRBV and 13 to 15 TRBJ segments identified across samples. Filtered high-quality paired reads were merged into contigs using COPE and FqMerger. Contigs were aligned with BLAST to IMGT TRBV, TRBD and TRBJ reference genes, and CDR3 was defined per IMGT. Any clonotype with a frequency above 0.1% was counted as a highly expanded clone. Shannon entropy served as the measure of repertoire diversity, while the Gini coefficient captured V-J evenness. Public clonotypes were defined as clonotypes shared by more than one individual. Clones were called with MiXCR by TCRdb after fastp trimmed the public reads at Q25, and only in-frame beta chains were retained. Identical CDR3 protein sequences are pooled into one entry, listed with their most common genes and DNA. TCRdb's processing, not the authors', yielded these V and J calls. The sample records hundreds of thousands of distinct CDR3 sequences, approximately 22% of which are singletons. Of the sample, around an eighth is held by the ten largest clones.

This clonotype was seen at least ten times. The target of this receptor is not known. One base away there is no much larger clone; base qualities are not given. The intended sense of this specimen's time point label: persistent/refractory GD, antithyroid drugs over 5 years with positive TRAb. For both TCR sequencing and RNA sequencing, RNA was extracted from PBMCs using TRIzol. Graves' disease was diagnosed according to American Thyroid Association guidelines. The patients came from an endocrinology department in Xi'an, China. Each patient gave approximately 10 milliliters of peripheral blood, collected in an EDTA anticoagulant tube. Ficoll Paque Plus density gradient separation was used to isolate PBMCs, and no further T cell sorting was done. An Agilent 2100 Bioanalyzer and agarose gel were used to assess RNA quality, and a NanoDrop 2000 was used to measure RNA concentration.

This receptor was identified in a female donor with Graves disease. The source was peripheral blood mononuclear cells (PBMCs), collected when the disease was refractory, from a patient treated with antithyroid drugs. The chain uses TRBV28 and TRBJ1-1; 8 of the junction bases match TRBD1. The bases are TGTGCCAGCAGTTCGGAAGTTTGGACAGGGAGTAAGGGTGAAGCTTTCTTT. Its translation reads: CASSSEVWTGSKGEAFF.